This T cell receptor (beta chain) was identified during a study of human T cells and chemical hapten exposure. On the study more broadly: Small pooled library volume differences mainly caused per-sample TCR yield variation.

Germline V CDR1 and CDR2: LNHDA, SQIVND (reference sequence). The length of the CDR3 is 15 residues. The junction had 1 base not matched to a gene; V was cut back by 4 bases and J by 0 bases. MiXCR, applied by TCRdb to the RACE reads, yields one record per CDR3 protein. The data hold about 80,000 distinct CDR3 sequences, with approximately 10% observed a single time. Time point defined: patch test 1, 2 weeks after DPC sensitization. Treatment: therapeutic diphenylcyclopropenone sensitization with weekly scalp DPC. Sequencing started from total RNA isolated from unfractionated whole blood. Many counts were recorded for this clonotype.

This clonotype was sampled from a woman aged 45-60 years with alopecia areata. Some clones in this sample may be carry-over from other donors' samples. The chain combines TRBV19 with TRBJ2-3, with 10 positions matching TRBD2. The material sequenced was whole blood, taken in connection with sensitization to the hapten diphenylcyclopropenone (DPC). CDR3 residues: CASSTAGGSTDTQYF. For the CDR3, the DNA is TGTGCCAGTAGTACAGCGGGAGGGAGCACAGATACGCAGTATTTT.